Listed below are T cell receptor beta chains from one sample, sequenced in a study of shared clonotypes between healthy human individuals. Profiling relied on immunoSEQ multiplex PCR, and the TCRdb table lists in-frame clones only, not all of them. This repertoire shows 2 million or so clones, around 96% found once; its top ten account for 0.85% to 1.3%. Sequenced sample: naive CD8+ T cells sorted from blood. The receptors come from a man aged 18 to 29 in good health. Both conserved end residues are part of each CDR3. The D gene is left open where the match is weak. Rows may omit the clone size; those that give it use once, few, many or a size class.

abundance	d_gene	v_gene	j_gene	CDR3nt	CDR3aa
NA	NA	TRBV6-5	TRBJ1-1	TGTGCCAGCAGTTACCTATTCAGTTTCACTGAAGCTTTCTTT	CASSYLFSFTEAFF
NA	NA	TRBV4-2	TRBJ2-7	TGTGCCAGCAGCCAAGAGATGACAACGGCAGACTACGAGCAGTACTTC	CASSQEMTTADYEQYF
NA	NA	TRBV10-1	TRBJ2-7	TGCGCCAACCCATCGTCATCCGGGACCAGTCTCTACGAGCAGTACTTC	CANPSSSGTSLYEQYF
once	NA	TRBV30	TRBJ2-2	TGTGCCTGGGGACTTATAGAGTCCGGGGAGCTGTTTTTT	CAWGLIESGELFF
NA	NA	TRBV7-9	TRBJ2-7	TGTGCCAGCAGCTTATCACTCAGGGCCTACGAGCAGTACTTC	CASSLSLRAYEQYF
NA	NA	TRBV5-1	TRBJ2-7	TGCGCCAGCAGCCTGAGGCCCGCCTACGAGCAGTACTTC	CASSLRPAYEQYF
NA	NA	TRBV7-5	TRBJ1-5	TGTGCCAGAAGCTCTTCTTTCTATAGCAATCAGCCCCAGCATTTT	CARSSSFYSNQPQHF
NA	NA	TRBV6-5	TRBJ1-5	TGTGCCAGCAGTGAATCGGGGAATCAGCCCCAGCATTTT	CASSESGNQPQHF
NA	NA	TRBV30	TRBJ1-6	TGTGCCTGGGGCCCCCAGGGATCCTATAATTCACCCCTCCACTTT	CAWGPQGSYNSPLHF
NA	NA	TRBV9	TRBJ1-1	TGTGCCAGCAGCCTCGGGGGTTCCACTGAAGCTTTCTTT	CASSLGGSTEAFF
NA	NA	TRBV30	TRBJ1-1	TGTGCCTGGAGTGGGCCAGATGAAGCTTTCTTT	CAWSGPDEAFF
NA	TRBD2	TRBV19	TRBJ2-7	TGTGCCAGTAGTTGGGGACTAGCGGGAGGAACCTACGAGCAGTACTTC	CASSWGLAGGTYEQYF
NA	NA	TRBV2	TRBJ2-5	TGTGCCAGCAGAGCTAGCCCCCAAGAGACCCAGTACTTC	CASRASPQETQYF
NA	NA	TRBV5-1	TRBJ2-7	TGCGCCAGCAGCAATAGCTACGAGCAGTACTTC	CASSNSYEQYF